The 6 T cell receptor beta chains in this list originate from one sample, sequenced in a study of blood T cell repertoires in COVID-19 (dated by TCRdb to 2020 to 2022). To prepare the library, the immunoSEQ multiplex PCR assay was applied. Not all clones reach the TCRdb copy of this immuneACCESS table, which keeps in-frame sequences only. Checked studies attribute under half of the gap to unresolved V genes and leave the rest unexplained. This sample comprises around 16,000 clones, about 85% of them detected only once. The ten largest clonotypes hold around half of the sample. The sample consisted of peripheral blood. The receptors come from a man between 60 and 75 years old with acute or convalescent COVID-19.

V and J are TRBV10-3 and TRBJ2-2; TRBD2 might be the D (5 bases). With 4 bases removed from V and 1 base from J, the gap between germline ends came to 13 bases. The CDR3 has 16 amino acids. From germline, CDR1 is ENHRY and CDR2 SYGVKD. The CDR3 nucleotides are TGTGCCATCAGTGGGGTTACGGGAATGAACACCGGGGAGCTGTTTTTT. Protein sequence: CAISGVTGMNTGELFF.

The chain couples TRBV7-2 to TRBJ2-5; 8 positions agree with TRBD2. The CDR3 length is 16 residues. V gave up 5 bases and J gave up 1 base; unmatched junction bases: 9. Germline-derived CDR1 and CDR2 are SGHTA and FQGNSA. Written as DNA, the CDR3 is TGTGCCAGCAGCAGAGCCGGGACTAGAAGCCAAGAGACCCAGTACTTC. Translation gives CASSRAGTRSQETQYF.

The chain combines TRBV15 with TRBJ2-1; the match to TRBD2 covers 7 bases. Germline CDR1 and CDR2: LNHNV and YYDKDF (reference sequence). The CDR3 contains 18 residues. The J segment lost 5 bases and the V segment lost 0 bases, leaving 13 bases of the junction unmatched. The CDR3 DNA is TGTGCCACCAGCAGAGATGGCCCGACTAGCCGTCTAAACAATGAGCAGTTCTTC. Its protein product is CATSRDGPTSRLNNEQFF.

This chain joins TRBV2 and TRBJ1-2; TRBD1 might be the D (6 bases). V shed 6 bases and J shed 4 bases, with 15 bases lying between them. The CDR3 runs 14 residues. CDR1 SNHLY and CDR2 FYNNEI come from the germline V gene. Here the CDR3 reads CASSVDRWGYGYTF. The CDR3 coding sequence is TGTGCCAGCAGCGTAGACAGGTGGGGCTATGGCTACACCTTC.

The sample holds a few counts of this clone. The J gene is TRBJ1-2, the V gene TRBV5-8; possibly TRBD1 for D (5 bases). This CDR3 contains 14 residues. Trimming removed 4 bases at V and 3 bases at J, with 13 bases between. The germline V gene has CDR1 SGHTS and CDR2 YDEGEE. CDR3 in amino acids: CASSLRASDYGYTF. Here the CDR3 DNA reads TGTGCCAGCAGCCTCAGGGCCTCGGACTATGGCTACACCTTC.

This chain's CDR3 is CASSLDSGGHNEQFF. The CDR3 region has the DNA TGTGCCAGCAGCTTAGATAGCGGGGGCCACAATGAGCAGTTCTTC. This chain joins TRBV7-2 and TRBJ2-1; 9 positions match TRBD2. V lost 1 base, J lost 5 bases, and 3 bases stayed unmatched. Germline lookup yields CDR1 SGHTA and CDR2 FQGNSA. This CDR3 spans 15 amino acids.